This TCR beta chain was sequenced in a study of blood T cell repertoires in COVID-19. On the study more broadly: The analysed material was cDNA or gDNA that came from T cells, B-cell-depleted T cells, or PBMCs.

TCRdb's table, derived via immunoSEQ multiplex PCR, lists solely in-frame clones and lacks some. The sample lists about 260,000 clones, roughly nine tenths occurring once. The TCR originated in a man aged 35 to 55 who had recovered from COVID-19. Material: peripheral blood.

CDR3 region: CASSFLRPGTANNEQYF. The DNA of the CDR3 is TGCGCCAGCAGCTTTCTAAGGCCAGGGACAGCTAACAACGAGCAGTACTTC. The chain recombines TRBV5-1 with TRBJ2-7, with 7 bases lining up with TRBD1. Germline V CDR1 and CDR2: SGHRS, YFSETQ. The CDR3 loop spans 17 amino acids. With 2 bases clipped from V and 5 bases from J, the junction kept 16 bases outside the gene matches. The whole variable domain, filled in from reference TRBV5-1 and TRBJ2-7, reads KAGVTQTPRYLIKTRGQQVTLSCSPISGHRSVSWYQQTPGQGLQFLFEYFSETQRNKGNFPGRFSGRQFSNSRSEMNVSTLELGDSALYLCASSFLRPGTANNEQYFGPGTRLTVT.